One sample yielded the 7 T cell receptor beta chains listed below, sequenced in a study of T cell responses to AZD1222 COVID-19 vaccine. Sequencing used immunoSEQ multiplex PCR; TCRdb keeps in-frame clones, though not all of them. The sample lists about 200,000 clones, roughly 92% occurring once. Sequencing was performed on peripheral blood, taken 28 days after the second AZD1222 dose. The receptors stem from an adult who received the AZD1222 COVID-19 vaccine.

CDR3 in amino acids: CASSVRALGHENTIYF. CDR3 bases: TGCGCCAGCAGCGTCCGGGCCTTGGGGCACGAAAACACCATATATTTT. The rearrangement links TRBV5-1 to TRBJ1-3; TRBD1 is a possible D gene (5 bases). Trimming shortened V by 4 bases and J by 6 bases, and 20 bases separated the two germline ends. Germline CDR1 is SGHRS and CDR2 is YFSETQ. There are 16 residues in the CDR3.

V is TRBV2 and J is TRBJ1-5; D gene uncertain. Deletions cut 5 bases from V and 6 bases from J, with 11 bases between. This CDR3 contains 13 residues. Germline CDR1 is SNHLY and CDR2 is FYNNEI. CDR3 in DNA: TGTGCCAGCAGTCGTACGGGCATTCAGCCCCAGCATTTT. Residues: CASSRTGIQPQHF.

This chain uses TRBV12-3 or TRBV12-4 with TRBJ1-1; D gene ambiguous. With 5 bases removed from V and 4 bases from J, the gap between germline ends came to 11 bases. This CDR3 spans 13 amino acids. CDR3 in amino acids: CASSRSGPTEAFF. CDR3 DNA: TGTGCCAGCAGTCGGTCCGGTCCCACTGAAGCTTTCTTT.

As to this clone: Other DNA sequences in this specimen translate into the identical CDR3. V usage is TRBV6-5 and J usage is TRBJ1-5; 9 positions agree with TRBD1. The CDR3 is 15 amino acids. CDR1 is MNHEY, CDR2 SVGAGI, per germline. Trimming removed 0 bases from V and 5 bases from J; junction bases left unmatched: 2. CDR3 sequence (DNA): TGTGCCAGCAGTTACTCGGGACAGGGCGATCAGCCCCAGCATTTT. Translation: CASSYSGQGDQPQHF.

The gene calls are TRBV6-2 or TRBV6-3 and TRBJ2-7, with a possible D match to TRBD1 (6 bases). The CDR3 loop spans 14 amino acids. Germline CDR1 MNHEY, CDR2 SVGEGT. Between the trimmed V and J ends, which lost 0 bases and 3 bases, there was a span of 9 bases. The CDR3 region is CASSYSARGYEQYF. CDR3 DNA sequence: TGTGCCAGCAGTTACTCGGCCAGGGGCTACGAGCAGTACTTC.

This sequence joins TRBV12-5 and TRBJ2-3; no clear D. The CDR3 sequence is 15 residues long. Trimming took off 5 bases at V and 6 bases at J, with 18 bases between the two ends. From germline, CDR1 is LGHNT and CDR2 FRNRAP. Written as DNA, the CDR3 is TGTGCTAGTGGTCTCGGGTCTCCTGGCGTCGATACGCAGTATTTT. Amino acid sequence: CASGLGSPGVDTQYF.

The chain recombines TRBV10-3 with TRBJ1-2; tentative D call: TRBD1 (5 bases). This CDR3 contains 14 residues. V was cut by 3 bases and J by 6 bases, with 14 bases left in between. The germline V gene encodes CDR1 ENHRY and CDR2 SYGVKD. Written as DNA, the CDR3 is TGTGCCATCAGTGAAAAGGTCTCAGGGAATGGCTACACCTTC. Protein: CAISEKVSGNGYTF.